The sequence of this T cell receptor delta chain was determined in a study of Vδ1+ human thymocytes. Thymocytes were sorted as CD3+ TCRVdelta1+ TCRVdelta2- after alphabeta T cell depletion. The template was reverse-transcribed extracted RNA. Pooled V-gene forward primers with one constant-region reverse primer generated the CDR3 amplicons by multiplex PCR. TCRdb applied CATT to the multiplex PCR reads for clone calling. This table has some 73,000 delta-chain clones, about 35% appearing once. This clone has more than one count but fewer than ten. What it recognizes is unknown. The length of the CDR3 is 21 residues. Germline V gene sequence: CDR1 TSWWSYY, CDR2 QGS. The trim removed 5 bases at V and 5 bases at J, leaving 24 bases unmatched. Regarding the study as a whole: Thymic TRG and TRD repertoires appeared highly polyclonal. Approximately 20% of thymic delta-chain sequences were Vdelta2, with few Vdelta3, unlike blood Vdelta1+ controls. Many TRG clonotypes were shared between donors; TRD repertoires were essentially private.

The sequenced sample consisted of Vdelta1+ gamma-delta thymocytes from the thymus. Indicated subset: FACS-sorted CD3+ TCRalphabeta- TCRVdelta1+ TCRVdelta2- thymocytes. The receptor was isolated from a boy under two years old who had congenital heart surgery. The chain uses TRDV1 and TRDJ1; 12 nucleotides match TRDD3. The CDR3 DNA reads as TGTGCTCTTGGGATCGGGGCCTACGTCCGTAAGCTGGGGGATACGCAGGATAAACTCATCTTT. Translated: CALGIGAYVRKLGDTQDKLIF.